This entry lists 24 T cell receptor beta chains sequenced from one sample in a study of blood T cell repertoires in COVID-19. TCRdb's copy holds only in-frame clones and misses some; the assay was immunoSEQ multiplex PCR. The sample gives fewer than 60,000 clones, over 75% of which show up once; roughly 7.1% is in the top ten. The sample was peripheral blood. These receptors came from a man aged 65 to 85 with active COVID-19.

In DNA, the CDR3 is TGTGCCAGCAGCCCCGGGACTCGTAGCACAGATACGCAGTATTTT. Amino acid sequence: CASSPGTRSTDTQYF. The chain couples TRBV7-6 to TRBJ2-3; possibly TRBD2 for D (6 bases). Looked up from germline, CDR1 is SGHVS and CDR2 is FNYEAQ. The CDR3 has 15 residues. The ends were cut back, 5 bases at V and 0 bases at J, with 12 bases in the middle.

The sample holds a few counts of this clone. The rearrangement uses TRBV5-1 and TRBJ2-5, with TRBD1 identical over 9 bases. CDR1 SGHRS and CDR2 YFSETQ come from the germline V gene. V was clipped by 5 bases and J by 5 bases; unmatched bases: 4. This CDR3 has 13 residues. CDR3 coding DNA: TGCGCCAGCAGGACCGGACAGGGGGAGACCCAGTACTTC. Protein product: CASRTGQGETQYF.

J is TRBJ1-5 and V is TRBV6-5; maybe TRBD1 (6 bases). Trimming removed 4 bases from V and 6 bases from J, with 10 bases in between. The germline CDR1 and CDR2 sequences are MNHEY and SVGAGI. The CDR3 runs to 13 residues. In nucleotides, the CDR3 is TGTGCCAGCAGTTTGCAACAGGGTCAGCCCCAGCATTTT. Amino acids: CASSLQQGQPQHF.

This chain joins TRBV19 and TRBJ1-5, with D possibly TRBD1 on 5 matching bases. The germline V and J ends were trimmed by 1 base and 4 bases, with 11 bases remaining between them. The CDR3 sequence is 15 residues long. CDR1 is LNHDA, CDR2 SQIVND, per germline (reference sequence). The CDR3 loop reads CASSIGSGLNQPQHF. CDR3 DNA: TGTGCCAGTAGTATAGGATCAGGGCTGAATCAGCCCCAGCATTTT. Supplemented by reference TRBV19 and TRBJ1-5, the full variable domain reads DGGITQSPKYLFRKEGQNVTLSCEQNLNHDAMYWYRQDPGQGLRLIYYSQIVNDFQKGDIAEGYSVSREKKESFPLTVTSAQKNPTAFYLCASSIGSGLNQPQHFGDGTRLSIL.

This chain connects TRBV6-5 to TRBJ2-2; TRBD2 is a possible D gene (5 bases). The length of the CDR3 is 13 residues. Germline-derived CDR1 and CDR2 are MNHEY and SVGAGI. Trimming shortened V by 2 bases and J by 9 bases, and 10 bases separated the two germline ends. CDR3 nucleotide sequence: TGTGCCAGCAGTTACGCGGGTCTCCGGGAGCTGTTTTTT. Amino acid sequence: CASSYAGLRELFF.

The chain uses TRBV7-2 and TRBJ2-7; no reliable D call. The CDR3 has 15 amino acids. The V end lost 7 bases, the J end lost 1 base, and 17 bases lay between the germline ends. The germline gives CDR1 SGHTA, CDR2 FQGNSA. As DNA, the CDR3 is TGTGCCAGCACCGCCGTTAGCTTGCTTTCCTACGAGCAGTACTTC. This sequence encodes CASTAVSLLSYEQYF.

In DNA form, the CDR3 reads TGTGCCAGCAGCGGGGACTTAGCAGGCACAGATACGCAGTATTTT. Protein sequence: CASSGDLAGTDTQYF. The chain carries TRBV7-9 and TRBJ2-3; D perhaps matches TRBD2 (6 bases). CDR1 is SEHNR and CDR2 is FQNEAQ in the germline V gene (reference sequence). The CDR3 length is 15 residues. Between the trimmed V and J ends, which lost 5 bases and 1 base, there was a span of 13 bases. Filled out from reference TRBV7-9 and TRBJ2-3, the complete variable domain reads DTGVSQNPRHKITKRGQNVTFRCDPISEHNRLYWYRQTLGQGPEFLTYFQNEAQLEKSRLLSDRFSAERPKGSFSTLEIQRTEQGDSAMYLCASSGDLAGTDTQYFGPGTRLTVL.

The chain links TRBV11-3 to TRBJ2-1; TRBD1 matches 10 bases. With 0 bases clipped from V and 6 bases from J, the junction kept 5 bases outside the gene matches. The CDR3 runs 16 residues. Germline CDR1 and CDR2: SGHNT and YENEEA. CDR3 residues: CASSLDRQGAGNEQFF. In nucleotides, the CDR3 is TGTGCCAGCAGCTTAGACAGACAGGGGGCGGGCAATGAGCAGTTCTTC.

This chain uses TRBV18 with TRBJ1-3; no definite D call. The germline V and J ends were trimmed by 2 bases and 0 bases, with 11 bases remaining between them. This CDR3 region has 16 residues. Germline V gene lookup returns CDR1 KGHSH and CDR2 LQKENI. For the CDR3, the DNA is TGTGCCAGCTCACCAGGGCAGGCCGTCTCTGGAAACACCATATATTTT. Protein product: CASSPGQAVSGNTIYF.

This chain connects TRBV7-6 to TRBJ1-4; 9 nucleotides align to TRBD1. Trimming cost V 0 bases and J 3 bases; bases outside gene matches: 14. Germline CDR1 SGHVS, CDR2 FNYEAQ. The CDR3 sequence is 20 residues long. CDR3 in amino acids: CASSLAGGQGRGSPNEKLFF. The CDR3 nucleotides read TGTGCCAGCAGCTTAGCGGGAGGACAGGGGAGGGGGAGTCCTAATGAAAAACTGTTTTTT.

The chain recombines TRBV2 with TRBJ2-3; 10 positions agree with TRBD2. The CDR3 covers 17 residues. Per germline, CDR1 SNHLY and CDR2 FYNNEI. The V and J ends lost 6 bases and 1 base, in that order; junction bases with no gene match: 10. CDR3 sequence reads: CASRSPSGGGGTDTQYF. CDR3 bases: TGTGCCAGCAGATCCCCCAGCGGGGGGGGCGGCACAGATACGCAGTATTTT.

The chain is built from TRBV2 and TRBJ2-1; maybe TRBD2 (5 bases). Trimming removed 4 bases from V and 0 bases from J, with 10 bases in between. Germline V gives CDR1 SNHLY, CDR2 FYNNEI. This CDR3 has 15 amino acids. CDR3 region: CASSARGTSYNEQFF. For the CDR3, the DNA is TGTGCCAGCAGTGCTCGGGGAACCTCCTACAATGAGCAGTTCTTC. The full variable domain, in which reference TRBV2 and TRBJ2-1 provide the parts outside the CDR3, is EPEVTQTPSHQVTQMGQEVILRCVPISNHLYFYWYRQILGQKVEFLVSFYNNEISEKSEIFDDQFSVERPDGSNFTLKIRSTKLEDSAMYFCASSARGTSYNEQFFGPGTRLTVL.

The chain has TRBV4-1 and TRBJ2-3; 10 nucleotides agree with TRBD2. This CDR3 has 17 residues. CDR1 and CDR2 from the germline V gene are MGHRA and YSYEKL. V gave up 3 bases and J gave up 3 bases; unmatched junction bases: 9. The CDR3 nucleotides are TGCGCCAGCAGCCACATCAAGCCGGGACTAGCGACAGATACGCAGTATTTT. Its protein is CASSHIKPGLATDTQYF.

CDR3 residues: CASSRDRGRTPLHF. The CDR3 DNA follows: TGTGCCAGCAGCCGGGACAGGGGACGGACACCCCTCCACTTT. The V gene is TRBV5-6, the J gene TRBJ1-6; 10 bases are shared with TRBD1. Germline V CDR1 and CDR2: SGHDT, YYEEEE. The CDR3 extends over 14 amino acids. The V segment lost 4 bases and the J segment 11 bases; nucleotides outside the gene matches: 6.

In DNA, the CDR3 is TGTGCCAGTAGTATAGTTGGGCATAGGGGGCAACCCCTCCACTTT. Translation: CASSIVGHRGQPLHF. The chain recombines TRBV19 with TRBJ1-6; 7 bases fit TRBD1. The CDR3 loop spans 15 amino acids. CDR1 and CDR2 (germline): LNHDA, SQIVND (reference sequence). The V segment lost 1 base and the J segment 12 bases; nucleotides outside the gene matches: 9. Full variable domain (rest looked up from reference TRBV19 and TRBJ1-6): DGGITQSPKYLFRKEGQNVTLSCEQNLNHDAMYWYRQDPGQGLRLIYYSQIVNDFQKGDIAEGYSVSREKKESFPLTVTSAQKNPTAFYLCASSIVGHRGQPLHFGNGTRLTVT.

The V and J genes are TRBV7-8 and TRBJ2-3; weak D call: TRBD2 (5 bases). The length of the CDR3 is 15 residues. Germline CDR1 and CDR2: SGHVS and FQNEAQ. V was shortened by 3 bases and J by 4 bases, with 14 bases between the two germline ends. In DNA form, the CDR3 reads TGTGCCAGCAGCTTGCTGTCTAGCTTAGCAGATACGCAGTATTTT. Amino acids: CASSLLSSLADTQYF.

The rearrangement links TRBV11-2 to TRBJ2-3; a weak D match, TRBD1 (6 bases). CDR1 and CDR2 (germline): SGHAT, FQNNGV. The CDR3 contains 14 residues. With 1 base removed from V and 4 bases from J, the gap between germline ends came to 9 bases. The CDR3 nucleotides are TGTGCCAGCAGCTTAGGAGGGGGACCAGATACGCAGTATTTT. As protein: CASSLGGGPDTQYF.

The gene calls are TRBV3-1 (or the pseudogene TRBV3-2) and TRBJ2-5; weak D call: TRBD2 (5 bases). Germline V gene sequence: CDR1 LGHDT, CDR2 YNNKEL (reference sequence). V was trimmed by 5 bases and J by 5 bases, leaving 21 bases between them. The CDR3 extends over 16 amino acids. The CDR3 bases are TGTGCCAGCAGCTTCGGGGATATCGGGCCTTATGAGACCCAGTACTTC. This translates into CASSFGDIGPYETQYF.

V and J are TRBV5-1 and TRBJ2-5; 11 bases map to TRBD2. Germline-derived CDR1 and CDR2 are SGHRS and YFSETQ. V shed 0 bases, J shed 0 bases, and the junction held 1 base outside the gene matches. The CDR3 is 16 amino acids. The CDR3 loop reads CASSLETSGDQETQYF. CDR3 in DNA: TGCGCCAGCAGCTTGGAGACTAGCGGGGACCAAGAGACCCAGTACTTC.

The rearrangement uses TRBV6-2 or TRBV6-3 and TRBJ1-2; D may be TRBD1 (6 bases). V gave up 3 bases and J gave up 11 bases, with 19 bases separating them. CDR1 is MNHEY and CDR2 is SVGEGT in the germline V gene. There are 14 residues in the CDR3. The CDR3 DNA follows: TGTGCCAGCAGTTATGAGGGTTCCCAGGGGCGATACACCTTC. Amino acid sequence: CASSYEGSQGRYTF.

The V and J genes are TRBV7-8 and TRBJ2-1; D gene unclear. CDR1 is SGHVS, CDR2 FQNEAQ, per germline. Trimming took 1 base from V and 0 from J, leaving 16 bases between them. This CDR3 is built from 18 residues. In DNA, the CDR3 is TGTGCCAGCAGCTTAGTCCTCCCTACCAAGAGCTCCTACAATGAGCAGTTCTTC. Protein: CASSLVLPTKSSYNEQFF.

This rearrangement joins TRBV29-1 to TRBJ1-1; D is perhaps TRBD1 (5 bases). The length of the CDR3 is 12 residues. CDR1 and CDR2 from the germline V gene are SQVTM and ANQGSEA. The germline V and J ends were trimmed by 3 bases and 5 bases, with 10 bases remaining between them. The CDR3 DNA follows: TGCAGCGTTGACTCAGGGCGTACTGAAGCTTTCTTT. Its translation: CSVDSGRTEAFF.

The gene calls are TRBV5-5 and TRBJ1-3, with D maybe TRBD1 (6 bases). Germline V gene lookup returns CDR1 SGHKS and CDR2 YYEKEE (reference sequence). The CDR3 runs 16 residues. Trimming cost V 2 bases and J 0 bases, with 12 bases left between them. This CDR3 is CASSLTQGISGNTIYF. The CDR3, as DNA: TGTGCCAGCAGCTTAACCCAGGGGATCTCTGGAAACACCATATATTTT.

This chain joins TRBV7-3 and TRBJ1-2; 8 bases line up with TRBD1. The germline V gene has CDR1 SGHTA and CDR2 FQGTGA. Losses at the gene ends were 5 bases for V and 3 bases for J; bases not matched to a gene: 5. The CDR3 contains 14 residues. CDR3 sequence reads: CASSTGGQDYGYTF. CDR3 nucleotide sequence: TGTGCCAGCAGCACGGGGGGACAGGACTATGGCTACACCTTC. Drawing the rest from reference TRBV7-3 and TRBJ1-2, the complete variable domain is GAGVSQTPSNKVTEKGKYVELRCDPISGHTALYWYRQSLGQGPEFLIYFQGTGAADDSGLPNDRFFAVRPEGSVSTLKIQRTERGDSAVYLCASSTGGQDYGYTFGSGTRLTVV.